Sequencing of this TCR beta chain was carried out in a study of tumor-infiltrating lymphocytes in localized non-small cell lung cancer. Overall study context: The cohort mixed smokers and never-smokers, several histologies, and some post-neoadjuvant-chemotherapy samples. Each patient gave resected tumor and non-adjacent uninvolved lung tissue. Study-wide findings and caveats: No link was found between tumor T-cell fraction and recurrence-free survival. TCRbeta sequencing showed higher T cell infiltration in tumors than uninvolved lung.

Notes on this clone: The antigen is undetermined.

V was pared by 7 bases and J by 0 bases, with 7 bases of the junction left unmatched. The CDR3 has 18 amino acids. CDR1 is WNHNN, CDR2 SYGVQD, per germline (reference sequence). Assay used: immunoSEQ multiplex PCR; TCRdb lists only in-frame clones, some missing. The sample yields about 18,000 clones, over 70% seen once. This TCR was recovered from a human donor with non-small cell lung cancer. Input material: lung tumor tissue. J is TRBJ1-6 and V is TRBV10-1; 12 nucleotides agree with TRBD1. CDR3 bases: TGCGCCAGCACCGCCGGGACAGGGGGCTTCTCCTATAATTCACCCCTCCACTTT. This translates into CASTAGTGGFSYNSPLHF.